The clone carrying this TCR beta chain was detected many times. CDR3 length: 12 residues. The V and J ends lost 8 bases and 4 bases respectively, with 12 bases between them. Germline CDR1 and CDR2: SEHNR and FQNEAQ (reference sequence). These data belong to a study of T cells after somatic rescue of genetic block. Assay: immunoSEQ multiplex PCR; the TCRdb copy retains only in-frame clones and omits some. The table has tens of thousands of clones, just under 90% seen once; the top ten hold roughly 1.7%. This sequence originates from a woman aged 18 to 35. The chain combines TRBV7-9 with TRBJ2-7; a weak D match, TRBD1 (6 bases). The sequenced sample consisted of peripheral blood mononuclear cells (PBMCs). CDR3 DNA sequence: TGTGCCAGCGACAACCAGGGGTACGAGCAGTACTTC. It encodes CASDNQGYEQYF.